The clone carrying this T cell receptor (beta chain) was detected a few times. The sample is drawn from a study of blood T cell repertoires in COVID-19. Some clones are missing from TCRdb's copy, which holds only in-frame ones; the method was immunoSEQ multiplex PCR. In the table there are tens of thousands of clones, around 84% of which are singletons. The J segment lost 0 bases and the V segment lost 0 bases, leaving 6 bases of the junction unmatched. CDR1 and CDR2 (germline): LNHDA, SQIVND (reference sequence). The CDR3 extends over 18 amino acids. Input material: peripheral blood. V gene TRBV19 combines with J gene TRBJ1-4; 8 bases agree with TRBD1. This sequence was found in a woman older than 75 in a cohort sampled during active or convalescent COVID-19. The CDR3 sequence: CASSIDDWTGSTNEKLFF. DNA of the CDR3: TGTGCCAGTAGTATAGATGATTGGACAGGGTCAACTAATGAAAAACTGTTTTTT.